The sequence of this T cell receptor beta chain was determined in a study of T cell repertoires in cytomegalovirus infection. Study-level information: Epitope selection comprised recently identified HLA-C-restricted CMV epitopes and well-studied HLA-B-restricted CMV epitopes. Public TCR beta signatures indicated both CMV infection and matching HLA type. General observations from the study: Totalled public TCR beta family frequency picked out people who carried CMV plus the relevant HLA.

As for this clonotype: Its antigen is unknown.

One entry per CDR3 protein, called by TCRdb with MiXCR from the reads. Counted here are approximately 730,000 distinct CDR3 sequences, about 33% occurring once; the ten biggest clones make up over 15%. The specimen was cultured PBMCs, collected from culture after CMV antigen stimulation. The clonotype originates from a human donor in good health (CMV status not recorded). Some clones in this sample may be carry-over from other donors' samples.

CDR3 loop: CSANPGGNQPQHF. The CDR3 region has the DNA TGCAGTGCTAATCCCGGGGGTAATCAGCCCCAGCATTTT. The rearrangement uses TRBV20-1 and TRBJ1-5; D is possibly TRBD1 (5 bases). With 4 bases removed from V and 4 bases from J, the gap between germline ends came to 11 bases. Germline V gene lookup returns CDR1 DFQATT and CDR2 SNEGSKA (reference sequence). The CDR3 has 13 amino acids.